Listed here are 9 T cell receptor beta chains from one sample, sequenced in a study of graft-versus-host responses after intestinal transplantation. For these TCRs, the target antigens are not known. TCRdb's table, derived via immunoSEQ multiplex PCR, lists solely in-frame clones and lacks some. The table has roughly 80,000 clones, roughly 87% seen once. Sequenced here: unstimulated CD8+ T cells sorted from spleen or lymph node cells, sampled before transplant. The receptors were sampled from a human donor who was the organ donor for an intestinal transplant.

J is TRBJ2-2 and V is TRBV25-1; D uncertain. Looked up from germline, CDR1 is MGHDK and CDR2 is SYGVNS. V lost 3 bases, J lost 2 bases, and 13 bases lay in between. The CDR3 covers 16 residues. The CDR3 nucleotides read TGTGCCAGCAGTGATAATGGGCTTGGAAACACCGGGGAGCTGTTTTTT. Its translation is CASSDNGLGNTGELFF.

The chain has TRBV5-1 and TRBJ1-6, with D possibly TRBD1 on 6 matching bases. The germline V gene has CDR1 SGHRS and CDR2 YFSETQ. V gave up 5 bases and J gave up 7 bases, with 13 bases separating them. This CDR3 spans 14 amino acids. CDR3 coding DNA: TGCGCCAGCAGGCTTGGGACAAAGAATTCACCCCTCCACTTT. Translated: CASRLGTKNSPLHF.

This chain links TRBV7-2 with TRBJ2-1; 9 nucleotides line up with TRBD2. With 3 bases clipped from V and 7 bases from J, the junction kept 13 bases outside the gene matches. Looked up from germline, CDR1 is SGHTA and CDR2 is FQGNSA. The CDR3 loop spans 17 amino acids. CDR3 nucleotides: TGTGCCAGCAGCTTCTCCGCAACTGCGGGGGGGGTGAATGAGCAGTTCTTC. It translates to CASSFSATAGGVNEQFF.

The chain's CDR3 is CSARDGSPLHF. Here the CDR3 DNA reads TGCAGTGCTAGAGATGGCTCACCCCTCCACTTT. The genes are TRBV20-1 and TRBJ1-6; the D is unclear. V shed 0 bases and J shed 10 bases, with 4 bases lying between them. CDR1 and CDR2 (germline): DFQATT, SNEGSKA (reference sequence). CDR3 length equals 11 residues.

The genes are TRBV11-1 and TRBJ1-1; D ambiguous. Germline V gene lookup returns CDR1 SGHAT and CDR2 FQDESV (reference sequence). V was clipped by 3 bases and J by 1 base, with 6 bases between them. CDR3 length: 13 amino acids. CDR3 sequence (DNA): TGTGCCAGCAGCTTGACGGGGAACACTGAAGCTTTCTTT. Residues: CASSLTGNTEAFF.

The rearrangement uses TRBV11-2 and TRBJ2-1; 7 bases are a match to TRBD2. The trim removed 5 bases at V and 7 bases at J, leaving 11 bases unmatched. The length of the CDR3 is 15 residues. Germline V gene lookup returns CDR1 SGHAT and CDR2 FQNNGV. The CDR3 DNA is TGTGCCAGCAGCCCCTGGGAGCGGGGTGGGAATGAGCAGTTCTTC. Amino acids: CASSPWERGGNEQFF.

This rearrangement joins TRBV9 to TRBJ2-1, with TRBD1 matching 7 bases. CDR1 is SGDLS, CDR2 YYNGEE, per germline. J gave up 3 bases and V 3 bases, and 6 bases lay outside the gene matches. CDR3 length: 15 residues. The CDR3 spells CASSDSGTDYNEQFF. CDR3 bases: TGTGCCAGCAGCGACTCCGGGACAGACTACAATGAGCAGTTCTTC.

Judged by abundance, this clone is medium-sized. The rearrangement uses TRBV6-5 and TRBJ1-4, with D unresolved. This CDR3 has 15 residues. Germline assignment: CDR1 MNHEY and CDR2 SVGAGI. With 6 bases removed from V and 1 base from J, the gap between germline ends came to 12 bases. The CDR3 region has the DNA TGTGCCAGCAGCCTAAACCCCGTAACTAATGAAAAACTGTTTTTT. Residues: CASSLNPVTNEKLFF.

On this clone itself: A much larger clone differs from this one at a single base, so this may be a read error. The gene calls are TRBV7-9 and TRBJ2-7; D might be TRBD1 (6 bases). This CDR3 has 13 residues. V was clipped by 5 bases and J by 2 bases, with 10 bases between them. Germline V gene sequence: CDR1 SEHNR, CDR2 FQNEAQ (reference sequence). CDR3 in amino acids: CASSVWTAYEQYF. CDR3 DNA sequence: TGTGCCAGCAGCGTATGGACAGCCTACGAGCAGTACTTC. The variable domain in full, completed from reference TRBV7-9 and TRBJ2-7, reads DTGVSQNPRHKITKRGQNVTFRCDPISEHNRLYWYRQTLGQGPEFLTYFQNEAQLEKSRLLSDRFSAERPKGSFSTLEIQRTEQGDSAMYLCASSVWTAYEQYFGPGTRLTVT.